Below, 28 T cell receptor beta chains from the same sample are listed, as sequenced in a study of blood T cell repertoires in COVID-19. Sequencing was performed with immunoSEQ multiplex PCR; in TCRdb, only in-frame clones are kept and a portion is missing. The sample yields hundreds of thousands of clones, around 87% seen once. Sequencing input: PBMCs or T cells enriched from blood (not recorded which). These receptors originate from a man aged 35 to 55 in a cohort exposed to, infected with or recovered from COVID-19 (not recorded which).

The chain recombines TRBV2 with TRBJ2-3; 10 nucleotides align to TRBD2. Germline CDR1 is SNHLY and CDR2 is FYNNEI. CDR3 length: 13 amino acids. V shed 6 bases, J shed 9 bases, and the junction held 6 bases outside the gene matches. CDR3 amino acids: CASRGTSGDTQYF. CDR3 DNA sequence: TGTGCCAGCAGAGGAACTAGCGGGGACACGCAGTATTTT. The full variable domain, rest sourced from reference TRBV2 and TRBJ2-3, is EPEVTQTPSHQVTQMGQEVILRCVPISNHLYFYWYRQILGQKVEFLVSFYNNEISEKSEIFDDQFSVERPDGSNFTLKIRSTKLEDSAMYFCASRGTSGDTQYFGPGTRLTVL.

The chain employs TRBV30 and TRBJ2-1; 8 nucleotides match TRBD2. The V and J ends lost 2 bases and 0 bases, in that order; junction bases with no gene match: 6. CDR1 is GTSNPN, CDR2 SVGIG, per germline (reference sequence). CDR3 size: 16 residues. DNA for the CDR3: TGTGCCTGGAGTCCTGGGACTAGTGGCTCCTACAATGAGCAGTTCTTC. As protein: CAWSPGTSGSYNEQFF.

This sequence joins TRBV27 and TRBJ2-3; TRBD2 matches at 7 bases. The CDR3 has 15 amino acids. Germline trimming cut 8 bases from V and 2 bases from J; bases unmatched to any gene: 10. Germline CDR1 is MNHEY and CDR2 is SMNVEV (reference sequence). The CDR3 DNA reads TGTGCCAGCTCCCCCTCGGGGGGATCCACAGATACGCAGTATTTT. Translation: CASSPSGGSTDTQYF.

The chain couples TRBV5-1 to TRBJ1-1, with unresolved D. Trimming stripped 0 bases from V and 2 bases from J, with 8 bases between. Germline-derived CDR1 and CDR2 are SGHRS and YFSETQ. This CDR3 comprises 14 residues. The CDR3 spells CASSLGSGNTEAFF. The CDR3 bases are TGCGCCAGCAGCTTGGGGTCGGGTAACACTGAAGCTTTCTTT.

The V and J genes are TRBV19 and TRBJ2-7; the D gene is possibly TRBD1 (5 bases). The ends were cut back, 5 bases at V and 2 bases at J, with 10 bases in the middle. The CDR3 sequence is 13 residues long. CDR1 and CDR2 from the germline V gene are LNHDA and SQIVND (reference sequence). The CDR3 here is CASSLQGTYEQYF. DNA for the CDR3: TGTGCCAGTAGTTTGCAGGGCACCTACGAGCAGTACTTC.

The rearrangement uses TRBV3-1 (or the pseudogene TRBV3-2) and TRBJ1-5; D unresolved. CDR3 length: 13 amino acids. Germline lookup yields CDR1 LGHDT and CDR2 YNNKEL (reference sequence). V gave up 0 bases and J gave up 7 bases, with 7 bases separating them. The CDR3: CASSQELVQPQHF. The CDR3 nucleotides are TGTGCCAGCAGCCAAGAACTTGTACAGCCCCAGCATTTT.

The genes are TRBV10-3 and TRBJ2-7, with a weak D call TRBD1 (7 bases). The V gene lost 7 bases and the J gene lost 7 bases, with 14 bases spanning the gap. The CDR3 loop spans 12 amino acids. Germline V gene data show CDR1 as ENHRY and CDR2 as SYGVKD. The CDR3 bases are TGTGCCATCAAGGAGGGGGCGGGAGAGCAGTACTTC. It translates to CAIKEGAGEQYF.

The chain combines TRBV24-1 with TRBJ2-1; perhaps TRBD2 as D (6 bases). Per germline, CDR1 KGHDR and CDR2 SFDVKD. The CDR3 loop spans 17 amino acids. V was clipped by 4 bases and J by 1 base, with 16 bases between them. Here the CDR3 DNA reads TGTGCCACCAGTGAGCCCTCGGGGGTGAGATCCTACAATGAGCAGTTCTTC. Translated, it gives CATSEPSGVRSYNEQFF.

The chain couples TRBV7-8 to TRBJ2-3; TRBD2 agrees at 11 bases. Germline CDR1 and CDR2: SGHVS and FQNEAQ. The CDR3 extends over 20 amino acids. Losses at the gene ends were 2 bases for V and 5 bases for J; bases not matched to a gene: 18. As DNA, the CDR3 is TGTGCCAGCAGCTTATTCCCGCCTATAGCGGGAGGGCCAGGAAGAGATACGCAGTATTTT. It translates to CASSLFPPIAGGPGRDTQYF.

The chain links TRBV5-1 to TRBJ1-2; D remains ambiguous. Germline V gene sequence: CDR1 SGHRS, CDR2 YFSETQ. This CDR3 contains 12 residues. The V gene lost 1 base and the J gene lost 8 bases, with 9 bases spanning the gap. CDR3 sequence reads: CASSLPGYGYTF. CDR3 DNA: TGCGCCAGCAGCTTGCCGGGATACGGCTACACCTTC.

The sample holds one count of this clone. The CDR3, as DNA: TGCGCCAGCAGCTTGGCCCTGGCGGGAGTAGGGAATGAGCAGTTCTTC. Its translation: CASSLALAGVGNEQFF. This sequence joins TRBV5-1 and TRBJ2-1; 7 nucleotides agree with TRBD2. V dropped 0 bases and J dropped 7; count of bases not matched to a gene: 10. Looked up from germline, CDR1 is SGHRS and CDR2 is YFSETQ. CDR3 size: 16 residues.

This sequence joins TRBV6-5 and TRBJ2-5; possible D gene TRBD1, 5 bases. Germline CDR1 MNHEY, CDR2 SVGAGI. The CDR3 loop spans 14 amino acids. The V and J ends lost 4 bases and 2 bases respectively, with 11 bases between them. The CDR3 bases are TGTGCCAGCAGTTCCGCAGGGTCACAAGAGACCCAGTACTTC. Protein: CASSSAGSQETQYF.

The chain joins TRBV29-1 to TRBJ2-7; TRBD2 is a possible D gene (5 bases). Per the germline V gene, CDR1 is SQVTM and CDR2 is ANQGSEA. V lost 4 bases and J 3 bases, leaving 19 bases between the germline ends. The length of the CDR3 is 15 residues. The CDR3 region has the DNA TGCAGCGTTGGGGGAACTAGAGTCGGAAGCTACGAGCAGTACTTC. Its protein product is CSVGGTRVGSYEQYF.

This sequence joins TRBV28 and TRBJ2-2; D is unclear. This CDR3 has 12 residues. V lost 6 bases to trimming and J lost 5 bases, with 7 bases between them. Per the germline V gene, CDR1 is MDHEN and CDR2 is SYDVKM. CDR3 residues: CASSLPTGELFF. CDR3 DNA sequence: TGTGCCAGCAGCCTCCCTACCGGGGAGCTGTTTTTT.

This clone was observed a single time. The rearrangement joins TRBV7-8 to TRBJ1-1; D gene unclear. V lost 1 base and J lost 4, with 10 bases in between. The germline V gene encodes CDR1 SGHVS and CDR2 FQNEAQ. The CDR3 covers 14 residues. The CDR3 DNA reads as TGTGCCAGCAGCTTAGAGGCGGGCTTCACTGAAGCTTTCTTT. Translated, it gives CASSLEAGFTEAFF.

This chain joins TRBV7-9 and TRBJ1-5; the match to TRBD1 covers 7 bases. This CDR3 has 14 amino acids. The V gene's germline CDR1 is SEHNR and CDR2 FQNEAQ (reference sequence). V lost 6 bases and J lost 2; bases outside the gene matches: 4. CDR3 loop: CASSPGTGNQPQHF. Written as DNA, the CDR3 is TGTGCCAGCAGTCCCGGGACAGGCAATCAGCCCCAGCATTTT.

This chain joins TRBV19 and TRBJ2-2; D not certain. CDR3 length: 17 amino acids. Looked up from germline, CDR1 is LNHDA and CDR2 is SQIVND (reference sequence). Trimming left V 2 bases short and J 0 bases short, with 13 bases between. CDR3 in amino acids: CASSIFLRTTNTGELFF. The DNA for the CDR3 is TGTGCCAGTAGTATATTCCTGCGAACTACGAACACCGGGGAGCTGTTTTTT.

The CDR3 spells CASSAEGSGNTIYF. The CDR3 bases are TGTGCCAGCAGCGCTGAGGGCTCTGGAAACACCATATATTTT. This chain links TRBV9 with TRBJ1-3; D is uncertain. CDR3 size: 14 residues. Per the germline V gene, CDR1 is SGDLS and CDR2 is YYNGEE. V dropped 3 bases and J dropped 0 bases, with 7 bases sitting between them.

The CDR3 loop is CASSLGEGMIARYEQFF. The CDR3 DNA follows: TGTGCCAGCAGTTTAGGTGAAGGGATGATAGCGCGGTATGAGCAGTTCTTC. This chain joins TRBV27 and TRBJ2-1, with D tentatively TRBD2 (5 bases). V was shortened by 2 bases and J by 8 bases, with 22 bases between the two germline ends. The germline gives CDR1 MNHEY, CDR2 SMNVEV (reference sequence). This CDR3 comprises 17 residues.

V usage is TRBV5-1 and J usage is TRBJ1-1, with D possibly being TRBD1 (6 bases). The CDR3 extends over 15 amino acids. Germline V gene data show CDR1 as SGHRS and CDR2 as YFSETQ. Trimming stripped 2 bases from V and 0 bases from J, with 11 bases between. In nucleotides, the CDR3 is TGCGCCAGCAGCTTAACCAGGGGACTGAACACTGAAGCTTTCTTT. It yields the protein CASSLTRGLNTEAFF.

This clone was seen once. The chain has TRBV28 and TRBJ1-3, with D perhaps TRBD1 (5 bases). This CDR3 comprises 16 residues. The V gene lost 2 bases and the J gene lost 0 bases, with 11 bases spanning the gap. Germline V gene sequence: CDR1 MDHEN, CDR2 SYDVKM. The DNA for the CDR3 is TGTGCCAGCAGTTTAGTAGGGGAACTCTCTGGAAACACCATATATTTT. This codes for CASSLVGELSGNTIYF.

This clone was picked up a small number of times. CDR3 protein: CATQGYQETQYF. CDR3 nucleotide sequence: TGTGCCACTCAGGGATACCAAGAGACCCAGTACTTC. V gene TRBV10-3 combines with J gene TRBJ2-5; D may be TRBD1 (5 bases). The CDR3 is 12 residues long. Trimming left V 10 bases short and J 0 bases short, with 9 bases between. CDR1 is ENHRY, CDR2 SYGVKD, per germline.

This sequence joins TRBV5-6 and TRBJ1-1; D is perhaps TRBD1 (5 bases). The CDR3 spans 15 residues. From germline, CDR1 is SGHDT and CDR2 YYEEEE. With 4 bases removed from V and 2 bases from J, the gap between germline ends came to 15 bases. As DNA, the CDR3 is TGTGCCAGCAGCCCCCGGGGGGAGGTAAACACTGAAGCTTTCTTT. Translated, it gives CASSPRGEVNTEAFF.

The J gene is TRBJ1-4, the V gene TRBV5-8; TRBD1 is a possible D gene (5 bases). Trimming removed 7 bases from V and 2 bases from J, with 9 bases in between. There are 13 residues in the CDR3. Germline values: CDR1 SGHTS, CDR2 YDEGEE. CDR3 region: CASPGRTNEKLFF. The DNA for the CDR3 is TGTGCCAGCCCAGGGAGGACTAATGAAAAACTGTTTTTT.

The J gene is TRBJ2-6, the V gene TRBV28, with a weak D call TRBD1 (6 bases). The CDR3 sequence is 17 residues long. V was shortened by 6 bases and J by 4 bases, with 19 bases between the two germline ends. CDR1 is MDHEN and CDR2 is SYDVKM in the germline V gene. For the CDR3, the DNA is TGTGCCAGCAGAAACACAGGGTTTCAGGGAGGGGCCAACGTCCTGACTTTC. It encodes CASRNTGFQGGANVLTF.

The V and J genes are TRBV10-3 and TRBJ2-7; TRBD1 might be the D (6 bases). CDR3 length: 14 residues. Trimming shortened V by 3 bases and J by 2 bases, and 11 bases separated the two germline ends. CDR1 is ENHRY and CDR2 is SYGVKD in the germline V gene. CDR3 sequence: CAISDPGTTYEQYF. In nucleotides, the CDR3 is TGTGCCATCAGTGACCCCGGGACAACCTACGAGCAGTACTTC.

This clone appeared a single time. V and J are TRBV28 and TRBJ2-1; D is possibly TRBD2 (6 bases). CDR1 MDHEN and CDR2 SYDVKM come from the germline V gene. V was clipped by 5 bases and J by 6 bases, with 17 bases between them. The CDR3 runs 15 residues. In DNA form, the CDR3 reads TGTGCCAGCAGTCTCCCTAGACTAGATGCCAATGAGCAGTTCTTC. Residues: CASSLPRLDANEQFF.

The chain links TRBV9 to TRBJ2-1; tentatively, D is TRBD2 (5 bases). V dropped 0 bases and J dropped 5 bases, with 18 bases sitting between them. The CDR3 length is 17 residues. Germline values: CDR1 SGDLS, CDR2 YYNGEE. CDR3 residues: CASSVGSRGSADNEQFF. CDR3 bases: TGTGCCAGCAGCGTAGGGTCTAGAGGGTCCGCAGACAATGAGCAGTTCTTC.